These T cell receptor beta chains were read from a single sample in a study of T cell changes during pregnancy in multiple sclerosis. Only in-frame clones appear in the TCRdb table, and some are missing; sequencing was by immunoSEQ multiplex PCR. The table records tens of thousands of clones, 90% to 95% of them present only once. Sequencing used CD4+ T cells from peripheral blood mononuclear cells, obtained in the third trimester of pregnancy. Receptors originate from a female donor with multiple sclerosis, enrolled in a pregnancy study. Both conserved end residues are part of each CDR3.

V gene	J gene	CDR3 protein
TRBV7-8	TRBJ2-5	CASSLGRPPETQYF
TRBV7-8	TRBJ1-3	CASSPKTGASGNTIYF
TRBV10-3	TRBJ1-3	CAIKQGPGNTIYF
TRBV5-4	TRBJ1-2	CASSRDRVGGYTF
TRBV4-2	TRBJ2-3	CASSQDRLDRAWTDTQYF
TRBV12-5	TRBJ1-5	CASGLVDRGLDNQPQHF
TRBV7-7	TRBJ2-1	CASSQIGGKAHEQFF
TRBV7-3	TRBJ2-3	CASSQGLAGWTDTQYF
TRBV27	TRBJ1-5	CASRVAGGNQPQHF
TRBV6-4	TRBJ2-7	CAWPQAPYEQYF
TRBV29-1	TRBJ2-1	CSVGGMRYNEQFF
TRBV5-1	TRBJ2-2	CASSLRNTGELFF
TRBV14	TRBJ2-3	CASSQGPGTDTQYF
TRBV7-2	TRBJ2-5	CASRDGLAGGETQYF
TRBV7-8	TRBJ1-5	CASSRDRGEPQHF
TRBV30	TRBJ1-3	CAAIRGPAGTGNTIYF
TRBV29-1	TRBJ2-2	CSVASQFNTGELFF
TRBV28	TRBJ1-3	CASSSRQGATGNTIYF
TRBV5-1	TRBJ1-2	CASSLGSQGTYGYTF
TRBV27	TRBJ2-1	CASRISGISSYNEQFF
TRBV7-2	TRBJ1-5	CASSLMANQPQHF
TRBV28	TRBJ1-1	CASSSGGLNTEAFF
TRBV2	TRBJ2-3	CASSLTGGSDTQYF
TRBV7-9	TRBJ2-7	CASSLRPGTGDSYEQYF
TRBV20-1	TRBJ2-1	CSAIDKVEQFF
TRBV5-5	TRBJ2-7	CASSLDRGLEQYF
TRBV5-1	TRBJ2-2	CASKWSGGTGELFF
TRBV13	TRBJ1-2	CASSSTGQGWSGYTF
TRBV19	TRBJ2-5	CASSQDRGKETQYF
TRBV6-6	TRBJ1-6	CASSRDSNSPLHF
TRBV19	TRBJ2-6	CASSPRDRGAGANVLTF
TRBV14	TRBJ2-3	CASSQDGGASTDTQYF
TRBV10-2	TRBJ2-2	CASIGAWAGELFF
TRBV5-1	TRBJ2-2	CASSLVPTTGELFF
TRBV29-1	TRBJ2-7	CSVSGAGEQYF
TRBV6-1	TRBJ2-5	CASSPTSGGQETQYF
TRBV5-4	TRBJ2-3	CASSRTSGRPDTQYF
TRBV5-1	TRBJ2-5	CASSPGQGYQETQYF
TRBV5-5	TRBJ2-4	CASSPTRGRAKNIQYF
TRBV4-1	TRBJ1-5	CASSQDFDRTAYPQHF
TRBV29-1	TRBJ2-7	CSVRQGSYEQYF
TRBV5-1	TRBJ2-1	CASSEETPPYNEQFF
TRBV27	TRBJ2-1	CASRRRVLAGGRRIFDGEQFF
TRBV7-6	TRBJ1-3	CASSLGGDGPGNF
TRBV20-1	TRBJ2-5	CSAVQLETQYF
TRBV11-1	TRBJ1-2	CASSSQQGSNYGYTF
TRBV7-3	TRBJ1-2	CASSPSSGANYGYTF
TRBV7-8	TRBJ2-7	CASSPVLARLAYEQYF
TRBV2	TRBJ2-7	CASRPALRDRHYEQYF
TRBV5-4	TRBJ2-3	CASSLGTSGSTDTQYF
TRBV30	TRBJ1-3	CAWKGGRNTIYF
TRBV12-5	TRBJ2-2	CASGTKGTSGGTGELFF
TRBV27	TRBJ2-5	CASSFGGSFPETQYF
TRBV7-8	TRBJ1-5	CASSPDGDSNQPQHF